The TCR beta chain under discussion was sequenced for a study of control samples from healthy donors and cancer patients. Repertoires were generated with immunoSEQ multiplex PCR, while TCRdb's copy carries only in-frame clones and drops some. The sample has around 150,000 clones, approximately 90% seen once; the top ten hold 12%. V shed 6 bases and J 4 bases; nucleotides not matched to a gene: 7. The CDR3 has 14 amino acids. The V gene's germline CDR1 is SQVTM and CDR2 ANQGSEA. The sequenced sample consisted of blood. The clonotype originates from a man aged 30 to 45 in good health. This sequence joins TRBV29-1 and TRBJ2-7; 12 bases are shared with TRBD1. The CDR3 DNA is TGCAGCGTGGGACAGGGGGCGATTTGGTACGAGCAGTACTTC. It is translated as CSVGQGAIWYEQYF.